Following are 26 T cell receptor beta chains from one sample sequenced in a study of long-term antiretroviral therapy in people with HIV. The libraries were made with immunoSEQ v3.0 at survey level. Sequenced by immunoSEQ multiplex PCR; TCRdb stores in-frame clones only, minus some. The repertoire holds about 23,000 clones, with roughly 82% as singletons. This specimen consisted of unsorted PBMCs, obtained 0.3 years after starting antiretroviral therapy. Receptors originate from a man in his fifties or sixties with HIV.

The CDR3 DNA is TGTGCCAGCAGCCAACAGGACAGAGCTAACTATGGCTACACCTTC. It is translated as CASSQQDRANYGYTF. The chain recombines TRBV14 with TRBJ1-2, with a possible D match to TRBD1 (6 bases). CDR1 is SGHDN and CDR2 is FVKESK in the germline V gene. This CDR3 has 15 amino acids. V gave up 2 bases and J gave up 0 bases, with 10 bases separating them. The entire variable domain, with the rest obtained from reference TRBV14 and TRBJ1-2, is as follows: EAGVTQFPSHSVIEKGQTVTLRCDPISGHDNLYWYRRVMGKEIKFLLHFVKESKQDESGMPNNRFLAERTGGTYSTLKVQPAELEDSGVYFCASSQQDRANYGYTFGSGTRLTVV.

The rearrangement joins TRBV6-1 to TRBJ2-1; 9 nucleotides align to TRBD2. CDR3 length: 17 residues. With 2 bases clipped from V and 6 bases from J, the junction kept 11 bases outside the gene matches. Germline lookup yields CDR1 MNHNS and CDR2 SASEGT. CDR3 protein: CASSEHPSGDGANEQFF. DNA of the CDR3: TGTGCCAGCAGTGAACACCCTAGCGGGGACGGGGCCAATGAGCAGTTCTTC.

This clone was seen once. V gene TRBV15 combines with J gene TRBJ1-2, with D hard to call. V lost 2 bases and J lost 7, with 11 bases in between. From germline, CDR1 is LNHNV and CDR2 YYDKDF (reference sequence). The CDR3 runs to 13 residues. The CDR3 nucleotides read TGTGCCACCAGCAGATCCACAAGGACTGGCTACACCTTC. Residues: CATSRSTRTGYTF.

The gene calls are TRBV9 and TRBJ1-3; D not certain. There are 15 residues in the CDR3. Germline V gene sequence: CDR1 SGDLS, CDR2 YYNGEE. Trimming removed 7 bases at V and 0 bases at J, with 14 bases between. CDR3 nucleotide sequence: TGTGCCAGCGAAAACCCGACCCACTCTGGAAACACCATATATTTT. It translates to CASENPTHSGNTIYF.

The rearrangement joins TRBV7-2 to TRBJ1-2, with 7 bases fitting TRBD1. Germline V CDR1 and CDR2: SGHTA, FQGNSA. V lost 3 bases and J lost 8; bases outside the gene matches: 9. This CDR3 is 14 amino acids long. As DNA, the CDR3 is TGTGCCAGCAGCTTTACCGGCCAGGGGGACGGCTACACCTTC. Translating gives CASSFTGQGDGYTF.

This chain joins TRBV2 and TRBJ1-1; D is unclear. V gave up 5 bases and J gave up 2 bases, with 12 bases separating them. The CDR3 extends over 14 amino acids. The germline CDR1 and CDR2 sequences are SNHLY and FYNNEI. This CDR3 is CASSPDSPNTEAFF. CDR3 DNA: TGTGCCAGCAGTCCGGACTCGCCTAACACTGAAGCTTTCTTT.

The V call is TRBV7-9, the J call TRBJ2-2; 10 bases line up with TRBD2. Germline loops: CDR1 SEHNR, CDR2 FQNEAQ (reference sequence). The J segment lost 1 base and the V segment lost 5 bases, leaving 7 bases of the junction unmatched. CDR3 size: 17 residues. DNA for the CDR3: TGTGCCAGCAGCCCCCGACTAGCGGGCGTGAACACCGGGGAGCTGTTTTTT. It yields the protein CASSPRLAGVNTGELFF. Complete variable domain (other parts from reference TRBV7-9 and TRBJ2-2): DTGVSQNPRHKITKRGQNVTFRCDPISEHNRLYWYRQTLGQGPEFLTYFQNEAQLEKSRLLSDRFSAERPKGSFSTLEIQRTEQGDSAMYLCASSPRLAGVNTGELFFGEGSRLTVL.

CDR3: CASSLARNQETQYF. In nucleotides, the CDR3 is TGTGCCAGCAGCTTGGCTCGCAACCAAGAGACCCAGTACTTC. The chain joins TRBV5-4 to TRBJ2-5, with D unclear. The germline V and J ends were trimmed by 0 bases and 0 bases, with 6 bases remaining between them. The CDR3 has 14 residues. Germline CDR1 and CDR2: SGHNT and YYREEE (reference sequence).

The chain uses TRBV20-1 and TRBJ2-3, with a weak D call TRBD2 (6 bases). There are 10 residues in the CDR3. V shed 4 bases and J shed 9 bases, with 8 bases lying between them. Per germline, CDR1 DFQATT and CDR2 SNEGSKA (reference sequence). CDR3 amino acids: CSATRGTQYF. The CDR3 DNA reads TGCAGTGCTACGCGGGGCACGCAGTATTTT.

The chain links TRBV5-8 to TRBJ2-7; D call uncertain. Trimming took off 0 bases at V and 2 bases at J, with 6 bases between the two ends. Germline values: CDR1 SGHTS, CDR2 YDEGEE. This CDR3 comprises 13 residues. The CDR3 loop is CASSLGRAYEQYF. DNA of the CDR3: TGTGCCAGCAGCTTGGGACGGGCCTACGAGCAGTACTTC.

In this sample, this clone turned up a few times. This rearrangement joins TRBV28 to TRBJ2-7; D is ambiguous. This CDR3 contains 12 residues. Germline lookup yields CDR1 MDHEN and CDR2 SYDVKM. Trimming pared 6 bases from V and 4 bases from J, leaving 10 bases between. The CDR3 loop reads CASSLFGYEQYF. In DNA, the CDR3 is TGTGCCAGCAGCCTCTTTGGGTACGAGCAGTACTTC.

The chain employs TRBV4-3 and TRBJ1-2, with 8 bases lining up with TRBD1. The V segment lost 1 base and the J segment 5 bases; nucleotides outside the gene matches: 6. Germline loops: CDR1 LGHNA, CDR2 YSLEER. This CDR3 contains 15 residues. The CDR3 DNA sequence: TGCGCCAGCAGCCAAGCAGCGACAGGGGAATATGGCTACACCTTC. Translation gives CASSQAATGEYGYTF.

CDR3 sequence (DNA): TGTGCCAGCAGCTTTAGCGGAGGGAGCTCCTACAATGAGCAGTTCTTC. Its protein product is CASSFSGGSSYNEQFF. The rearrangement joins TRBV7-2 to TRBJ2-1; the D gene is possibly TRBD2 (6 bases). CDR1 is SGHTA and CDR2 is FQGNSA in the germline V gene. The V end was cut by 3 bases, the J end by 0 bases, with 12 bases between. The CDR3 has 16 amino acids.

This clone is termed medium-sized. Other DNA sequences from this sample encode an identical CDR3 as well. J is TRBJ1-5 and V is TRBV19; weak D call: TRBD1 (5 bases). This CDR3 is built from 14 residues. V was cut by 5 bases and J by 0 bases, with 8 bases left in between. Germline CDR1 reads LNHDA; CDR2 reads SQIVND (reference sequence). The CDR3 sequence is CASSWGLSNQPQHF. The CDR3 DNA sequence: TGTGCCAGTAGTTGGGGACTTAGCAATCAGCCCCAGCATTTT.

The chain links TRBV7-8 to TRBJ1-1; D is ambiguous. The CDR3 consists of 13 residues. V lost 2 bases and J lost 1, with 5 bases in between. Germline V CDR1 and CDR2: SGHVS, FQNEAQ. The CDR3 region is CASSLTGNTEAFF. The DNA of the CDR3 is TGTGCCAGCAGCTTAACGGGGAACACTGAAGCTTTCTTT. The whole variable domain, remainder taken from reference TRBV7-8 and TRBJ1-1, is GAGVSQSPRYKVAKRGQDVALRCDPISGHVSLFWYQQALGQGPEFLTYFQNEAQLDKSGLPSDRFFAERPEGSVSTLKIQRTQQEDSAVYLCASSLTGNTEAFFGQGTRLTVV.

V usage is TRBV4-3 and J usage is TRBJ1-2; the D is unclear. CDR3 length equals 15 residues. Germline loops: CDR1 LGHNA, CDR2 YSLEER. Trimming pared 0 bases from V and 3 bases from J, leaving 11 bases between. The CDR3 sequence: CASSQEGRNYYGYTF. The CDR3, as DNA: TGCGCCAGCAGCCAAGAAGGCAGGAACTACTATGGCTACACCTTC.

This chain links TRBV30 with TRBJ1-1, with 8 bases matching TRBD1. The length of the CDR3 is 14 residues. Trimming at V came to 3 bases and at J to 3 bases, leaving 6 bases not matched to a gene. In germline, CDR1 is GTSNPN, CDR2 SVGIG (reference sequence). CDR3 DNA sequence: TGTGCCTGGAGAGGGGGACAGGCTGACACTGAAGCTTTCTTT. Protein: CAWRGGQADTEAFF.

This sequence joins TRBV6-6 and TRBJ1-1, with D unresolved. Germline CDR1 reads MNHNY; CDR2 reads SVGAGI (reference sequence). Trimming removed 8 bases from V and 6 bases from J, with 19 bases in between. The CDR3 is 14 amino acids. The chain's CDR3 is CASHSTWTGAEAFF. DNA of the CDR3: TGTGCCAGCCACTCCACTTGGACTGGGGCTGAAGCTTTCTTT.

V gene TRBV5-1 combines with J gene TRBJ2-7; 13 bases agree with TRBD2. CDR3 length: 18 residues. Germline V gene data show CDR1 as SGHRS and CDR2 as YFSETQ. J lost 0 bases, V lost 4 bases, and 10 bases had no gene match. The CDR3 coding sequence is TGCGCCAGCAGCCAATGGACTAGCGGGAGCGAAAGCTCCTACGAGCAGTACTTC. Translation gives CASSQWTSGSESSYEQYF.

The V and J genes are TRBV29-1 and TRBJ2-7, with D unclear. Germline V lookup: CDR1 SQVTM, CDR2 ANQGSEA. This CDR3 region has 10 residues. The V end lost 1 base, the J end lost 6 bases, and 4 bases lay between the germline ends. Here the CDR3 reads CSVEGGEQYF. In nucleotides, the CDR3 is TGCAGCGTTGAAGGAGGCGAGCAGTACTTC.

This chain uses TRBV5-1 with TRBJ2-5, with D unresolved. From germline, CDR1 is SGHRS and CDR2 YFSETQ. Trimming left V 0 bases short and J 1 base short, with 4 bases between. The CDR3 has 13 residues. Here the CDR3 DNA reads TGCGCCAGCAGCTTGGAGCTCCAAGAGACCCAGTACTTC. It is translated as CASSLELQETQYF.

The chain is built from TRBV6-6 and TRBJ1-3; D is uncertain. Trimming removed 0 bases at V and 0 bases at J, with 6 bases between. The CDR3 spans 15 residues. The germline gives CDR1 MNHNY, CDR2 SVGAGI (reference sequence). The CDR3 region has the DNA TGTGCCAGCAGTTACTCAGCGTACTCTGGAAACACCATATATTTT. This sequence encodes CASSYSAYSGNTIYF.

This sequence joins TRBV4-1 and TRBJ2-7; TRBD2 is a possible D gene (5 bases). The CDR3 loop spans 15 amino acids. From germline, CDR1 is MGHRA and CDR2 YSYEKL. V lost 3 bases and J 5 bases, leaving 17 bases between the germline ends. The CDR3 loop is CASSHYSTEENEQYF. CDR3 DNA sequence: TGCGCCAGCAGCCATTACTCGACGGAGGAGAACGAGCAGTACTTC.

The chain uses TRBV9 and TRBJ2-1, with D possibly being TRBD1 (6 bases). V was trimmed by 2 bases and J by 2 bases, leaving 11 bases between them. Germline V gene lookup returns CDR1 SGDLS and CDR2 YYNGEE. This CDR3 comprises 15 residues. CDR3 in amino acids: CASSVGAGTYNEQFF. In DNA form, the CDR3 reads TGTGCCAGCAGCGTGGGGGCCGGGACCTACAATGAGCAGTTCTTC.

Here the CDR3 DNA reads TGTGCCAGCAGCTTAACTTCGGCTAGATCCTCGACCTACGAGCAGTACTTC. Protein product: CASSLTSARSSTYEQYF. The chain recombines TRBV7-9 with TRBJ2-7; unclear D gene. V dropped 2 bases and J dropped 2 bases, with 19 bases sitting between them. The germline V gene encodes CDR1 SEHNR and CDR2 FQNEAQ (reference sequence). The CDR3 contains 17 residues.

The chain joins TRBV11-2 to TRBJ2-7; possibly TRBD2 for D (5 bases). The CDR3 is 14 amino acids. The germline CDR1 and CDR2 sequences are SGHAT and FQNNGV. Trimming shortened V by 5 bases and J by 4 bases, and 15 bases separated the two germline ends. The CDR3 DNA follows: TGTGCCAGCAGCACTAGTCGAGAAGGGTACGAGCAGTACTTC. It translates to CASSTSREGYEQYF. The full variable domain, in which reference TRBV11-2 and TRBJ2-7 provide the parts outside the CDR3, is EAGVAQSPRYKIIEKRQSVAFWCNPISGHATLYWYQQILGQGPKLLIQFQNNGVVDDSQLPKDRFSAERLKGVDSTLKIQPAKLEDSAVYLCASSTSREGYEQYFGPGTRLTVT.